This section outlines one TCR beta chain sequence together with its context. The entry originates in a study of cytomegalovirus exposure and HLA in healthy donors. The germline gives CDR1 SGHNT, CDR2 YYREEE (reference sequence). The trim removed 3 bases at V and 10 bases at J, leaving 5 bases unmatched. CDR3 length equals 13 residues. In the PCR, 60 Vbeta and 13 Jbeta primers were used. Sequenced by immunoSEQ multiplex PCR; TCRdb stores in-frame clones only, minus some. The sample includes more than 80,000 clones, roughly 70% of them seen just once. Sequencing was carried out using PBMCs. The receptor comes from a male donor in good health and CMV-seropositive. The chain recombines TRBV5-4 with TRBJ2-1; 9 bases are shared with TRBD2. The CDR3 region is CASSSPLAGEQFF. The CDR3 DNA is TGTGCCAGCAGCTCGCCCCTAGCGGGGGAGCAGTTCTTC.